The 3 T cell receptor beta chains given below trace back to one sample, sequenced in a study of cytotoxic CD8 clonotypes in ibrutinib-treated CLL. Sequenced by immunoSEQ multiplex PCR; TCRdb stores in-frame clones only, minus some. The sample records approximately 280,000 clones, about 72% being singletons. The sequencing here drew on PBMCs, taken at disease progression, from a patient treated with ibrutinib. The receptors were sampled from a human donor with chronic lymphocytic leukemia.

The chain couples TRBV7-9 to TRBJ2-3, with D hard to call. The V end was cut by 3 bases, the J end by 6 bases, with 16 bases between. This CDR3 contains 15 residues. Germline assignment: CDR1 SEHNR and CDR2 FQNEAQ (reference sequence). The CDR3 region is CASSFGAPSSDTQYF. The CDR3 DNA sequence: TGTGCCAGCAGCTTCGGAGCCCCCTCCTCGGATACGCAGTATTTT.

This chain's CDR3 is CASSEDLGPGSYNEQFF. CDR3 DNA sequence: TGTGCCAGCAGTGAAGATCTAGGTCCAGGCTCCTACAATGAGCAGTTCTTC. This chain joins TRBV6-1 and TRBJ2-1; no clear D gene. The CDR3 spans 17 residues. The germline CDR1 and CDR2 sequences are MNHNS and SASEGT. V was cut by 1 base and J by 0 bases, with 13 bases left in between.

This sequence joins TRBV15 and TRBJ2-7; 7 nucleotides line up with TRBD1. Per germline, CDR1 LNHNV and CDR2 YYDKDF (reference sequence). The CDR3 spans 14 residues. J lost 7 bases, V lost 3 bases, and 9 bases had no gene match. CDR3 coding DNA: TGTGCCACCAGCAGCGACAGGGTATTGGGAGAGCAGTACTTC. Translation: CATSSDRVLGEQYF.